The clone carrying this T cell receptor (beta chain) came up many times. No antigen is known for it. The data derive from a study of early T cells in non-severe SARS-CoV-2 infection. General study points: Private and CD4 specificities were missed by VDJdb matching, skewed to anti-spike CD8.

Unique molecular identifiers tagged individual cDNA molecules. Via MiXCR, TCRdb re-called the 5' RACE reads, giving one row per CDR3 protein. The data show 60,000 to 70,000 distinct CDR3 sequences, approximately 5.9% seen once. Germline assignment: CDR1 SGHTA and CDR2 FQGNSA. Trimming removed 1 base at V and 0 bases at J, with 13 bases between. This CDR3 spans 17 amino acids. The material was whole blood, obtained at baseline. The rearrangement uses TRBV7-2 and TRBJ2-1; D ambiguous. This clonotype originated in an adult who was a healthcare worker with PCR-confirmed SARS-CoV-2 infection or an uninfected control (not recorded which). In DNA form, the CDR3 reads TGTGCCAGCAGCTTAGGGGCAGCCCTAAACTCCTACAATGAGCAGTTCTTC. Its translation is CASSLGAALNSYNEQFF.